A single sample is the source of the 10 T cell receptor beta chains below, sequenced in a study of CD8+CD57+ T cells in acquired aplastic anemia. CDR3 and TCR beta VDJ profiling relied on a genomic DNA template. TCRdb re-called the reads through MiXCR, storing one row per CDR3 protein. The sample holds 150,000 to 200,000 distinct CDR3 sequences; approximately 45% are singletons and the top ten take 2.5% to 3.5%. Material: sorted CD4+, CD8+, or CD8+CD57+ T cells (not recorded which) from PBMCs. These receptors all come from a human donor in good health.

At least ten counts were recorded for this clonotype. The CDR3, as DNA: TGCAGTGCTAGTTTGGTGGCAGATACGCAGTATTTT. This codes for CSASLVADTQYF. This chain links TRBV20-1 with TRBJ2-3; D call uncertain. Germline V gene data show CDR1 as DFQATT and CDR2 as SNEGSKA (reference sequence). Between the trimmed V and J ends, which lost 3 bases and 4 bases, there was a span of 8 bases. The CDR3 spans 12 residues.

The chain links TRBV2 to TRBJ2-7; 9 nucleotides line up with TRBD2. This CDR3 is 16 amino acids long. J lost 1 base, V lost 6 bases, and 10 bases had no gene match. Germline V gene data show CDR1 as SNHLY and CDR2 as FYNNEI. The CDR3 is CASSNYIAGESYEQYF. CDR3 coding DNA: TGTGCCAGCAGCAACTACATAGCGGGAGAATCCTACGAGCAGTACTTC. The variable domain in full, completed from reference TRBV2 and TRBJ2-7, reads EPEVTQTPSHQVTQMGQEVILRCVPISNHLYFYWYRQILGQKVEFLVSFYNNEISEKSEIFDDQFSVERPDGSNFTLKIRSTKLEDSAMYFCASSNYIAGESYEQYFGPGTRLTVT.

This chain uses TRBV7-2 with TRBJ1-2; TRBD1 matches at 7 bases. V shed 5 bases, J shed 4 bases, and the junction held 4 bases outside the gene matches. In germline, CDR1 is SGHTA, CDR2 FQGNSA. The CDR3 runs 13 residues. The CDR3 region is CASSDRAFYGYTF. The CDR3 bases are TGTGCCAGCAGCGACAGGGCCTTCTATGGCTACACCTTC.

The rearrangement links TRBV2 to TRBJ1-6; TRBD1 aligns across 8 bases. The J segment lost 9 bases and the V segment lost 7 bases, leaving 8 bases of the junction unmatched. There are 14 residues in the CDR3. Germline V gene data show CDR1 as SNHLY and CDR2 as FYNNEI. This CDR3 is CASKRGTGFSPLHF. In DNA form, the CDR3 reads TGTGCCAGCAAACGCGGGACAGGCTTTTCACCCCTCCACTTT.

This clonotype was picked up many times. The V gene is TRBV7-3, the J gene TRBJ2-1, with 13 bases that match TRBD2. There are 14 residues in the CDR3. Losses at the gene ends were 3 bases for V and 9 bases for J; bases not matched to a gene: 2. The germline V gene has CDR1 SGHTA and CDR2 FQGTGA. The CDR3 coding sequence is TGTGCCAGCAGCTTGGGACTAGCGGGGAGTGAGCAGTTCTTC. Encoded protein: CASSLGLAGSEQFF.

To note about this clonotype: One end of the junction varies from germline; a read error may be responsible. This chain joins TRBV10-3 and TRBJ1-5; D unresolved. Germline V gives CDR1 ENHRY, CDR2 SYGVKD. The CDR3 has 14 amino acids. CDR3 residues: CAVSESGESSPQHF. CDR3 DNA: TGTGCCGTCAGTGAGTCCGGGGAATCCTCACCCCAGCATTTT.

The chain couples TRBV11-2 to TRBJ2-7, with 7 bases identical to TRBD2. The ends lost 1 base at V and 0 bases at J; junction bases unmatched: 12. Germline lookup yields CDR1 SGHAT and CDR2 FQNNGV. This CDR3 comprises 18 residues. The CDR3 DNA sequence: TGTGCCAGCAGCTTAGTCACTGGGGCGGGAGCCAGCTCCTACGAGCAGTACTTC. This encodes CASSLVTGAGASSYEQYF.

The DNA of the CDR3 is TGTGCCAGCGGACGGGACAGGGTCCGCTTAGGGCAACAAGAGACCCAGTACTTC. Residues: CASGRDRVRLGQQETQYF. The rearrangement uses TRBV11-2 and TRBJ2-5, with 9 bases lining up with TRBD1. The ends lost 8 bases at V and 2 bases at J; junction bases unmatched: 18. The CDR3 has 18 amino acids. Per germline, CDR1 SGHAT and CDR2 FQNNGV.

The V and J genes are TRBV20-1 and TRBJ2-1, with 10 bases identical to TRBD1. CDR1 is DFQATT, CDR2 SNEGSKA, per germline (reference sequence). The CDR3 loop spans 13 amino acids. The V segment lost 7 bases and the J segment 4 bases; nucleotides outside the gene matches: 4. The CDR3 sequence: CSETGQGYNEQFF. The CDR3 nucleotides read TGCAGTGAAACGGGACAGGGGTACAATGAGCAGTTCTTC.

This clonotype occurred many times. This chain connects TRBV7-9 to TRBJ2-7; D gene unclear. Germline CDR1 and CDR2: SEHNR and FQNEAQ (reference sequence). The CDR3 loop spans 16 amino acids. Trimming shortened V by 1 base and J by 3 bases, and 16 bases separated the two germline ends. The CDR3 loop reads CASSLGAGPLSYEQYF. The CDR3 region has the DNA TGTGCCAGCAGCTTAGGGGCAGGACCACTTAGCTACGAGCAGTACTTC.